The 5 T cell receptor beta chains in this list originate from one sample, sequenced in a study of blood T cell repertoires in COVID-19. Here immunoSEQ multiplex PCR was the method, and the copy in TCRdb shows in-frame clones only, minus some. The repertoire holds some 180,000 clones, with around four fifths as singletons. The specimen was peripheral blood. The receptor set was obtained from a woman at least 80 years old with COVID-19, enrolled during active disease.

The chain links TRBV6-5 to TRBJ2-5, with 9 bases lining up with TRBD1. The CDR3 is 16 residues long. J was trimmed by 5 bases and V by 4 bases; bases with no gene match: 11. Germline-derived CDR1 and CDR2 are MNHEY and SVGAGI. Here the CDR3 reads CASSSLRDRGVETQYF. CDR3 bases: TGTGCCAGCAGTTCGTTACGCGACAGGGGGGTGGAGACCCAGTACTTC.

This chain joins TRBV2 and TRBJ1-2; D might be TRBD1 (5 bases). The CDR3 loop spans 12 amino acids. V lost 5 bases to trimming and J lost 4 bases, with 8 bases between them. CDR1 is SNHLY, CDR2 FYNNEI, per germline. The CDR3 DNA reads as TGTGCCAGCAGTCAGGGCGGCTATGGCTACACCTTC. This sequence encodes CASSQGGYGYTF.

This clone was seen more than once but under ten times. This rearrangement joins TRBV30 to TRBJ1-4; no clear D gene. Trimming stripped 4 bases from V and 0 bases from J, with 18 bases between. The CDR3 sequence is 17 residues long. The germline gives CDR1 GTSNPN, CDR2 SVGIG (reference sequence). In DNA form, the CDR3 reads TGTGCCTGGAACCGGCCGGCAGGTGGCTCAACTAATGAAAAACTGTTTTTT. Residues: CAWNRPAGGSTNEKLFF.

The V call is TRBV3-1 (or the pseudogene TRBV3-2), the J call TRBJ2-3, with a weak D call TRBD2 (6 bases). CDR3 size: 15 residues. Per the germline V gene, CDR1 is LGHDT and CDR2 is YNNKEL (reference sequence). V dropped 1 base and J dropped 4 bases, with 12 bases sitting between them. This CDR3 reads CASSQGGLLADTQYF. The CDR3 DNA sequence: TGTGCCAGCAGCCAAGGTGGACTACTTGCAGATACGCAGTATTTT.

This chain joins TRBV9 and TRBJ1-2; TRBD1 matches at 10 bases. The CDR3 is 13 amino acids. V dropped 3 bases and J dropped 8; count of bases not matched to a gene: 4. The germline gives CDR1 SGDLS, CDR2 YYNGEE. CDR3 in DNA: TGTGCCAGCAGCGCAGGGACAGGGGTGGGCTACACCTTC. It specifies CASSAGTGVGYTF.